Presented here are 8 T cell receptor beta chains from one specimen sequenced in a study of T cells after yellow fever vaccination. MiXCR, run by TCRdb on the 5' RACE reads, gives a single entry per CDR3 protein. The sample carries a few hundred thousand distinct CDR3 sequences, 2.5% to 3.5% recorded once. This specimen was CD4+ T cells sorted from PBMCs, taken 10 days after the yellow fever booster vaccination. These receptors were taken from a man between 18 and 29 years old who received the YFV17D yellow fever vaccine.

This clonotype was seen a handful of times. The chain is built from TRBV6-5 and TRBJ2-7, with TRBD1 identical over 7 bases. V shed 5 bases, J shed 3 bases, and the junction held 7 bases outside the gene matches. The CDR3 runs 14 residues. CDR1 is MNHEY and CDR2 is SVGAGI in the germline V gene. This CDR3 reads CASSAPGQIYEQYF. CDR3 nucleotides: TGTGCCAGCAGTGCCCCGGGACAGATCTACGAGCAGTACTTC.

This clonotype occurred many times. The CDR3 DNA sequence: TGTGCCATCAAGACCAGGCGGGGGGAAGAGACCCAGTACTTC. The encoded protein is CAIKTRRGEETQYF. This sequence joins TRBV10-3 and TRBJ2-5, with 8 bases that match TRBD2. The CDR3 sequence is 14 residues long. Germline CDR1 is ENHRY and CDR2 is SYGVKD. Losses at the gene ends were 7 bases for V and 3 bases for J; bases not matched to a gene: 7.

The J gene is TRBJ2-4, the V gene TRBV20-1; 7 nucleotides align to TRBD2. With V trimmed by 6 bases and J by 8 bases, 7 bases remained unmatched. Germline V gene lookup returns CDR1 DFQATT and CDR2 SNEGSKA (reference sequence). The CDR3 contains 12 residues. DNA for the CDR3: TGCAGTGCCCTGGGGGGGGGAGACATTCAGTACTTC. It translates to CSALGGGDIQYF.

The sample holds many counts of this clonotype. The chain carries TRBV5-1 and TRBJ2-2; no reliable D call. Trimming left V 4 bases short and J 4 bases short, with 14 bases between. Germline V CDR1 and CDR2: SGHRS, YFSETQ. CDR3 size: 15 residues. DNA for the CDR3: TGCGCCAGCAGCCCTTCGCACCGAGTCACCGGGGAGCTGTTTTTT. Protein: CASSPSHRVTGELFF. The full variable domain, in which reference TRBV5-1 and TRBJ2-2 provide the parts outside the CDR3, is KAGVTQTPRYLIKTRGQQVTLSCSPISGHRSVSWYQQTPGQGLQFLFEYFSETQRNKGNFPGRFSGRQFSNSRSEMNVSTLELGDSALYLCASSPSHRVTGELFFGEGSRLTVL.

This clonotype has at least ten counts. The chain employs TRBV5-1 and TRBJ2-5; 7 nucleotides align to TRBD1. The CDR3 consists of 14 residues. Per the germline V gene, CDR1 is SGHRS and CDR2 is YFSETQ. J gave up 6 bases and V 0 bases, and 5 bases lay outside the gene matches. The CDR3 coding sequence is TGCGCCAGCAGCTTGGGACAGGGCGGGCAGACCCAGTACTTC. Amino acids: CASSLGQGGQTQYF.

The V gene is TRBV7-2, the J gene TRBJ1-6; D is ambiguous. The V gene's germline CDR1 is SGHTA and CDR2 FQGNSA. V was clipped by 5 bases and J by 0 bases, with 14 bases between them. There are 17 residues in the CDR3. The CDR3 coding sequence is TGTGCCAGCAGCCAATGGGCGGCGGGCTCCTATAATTCACCCCTCCACTTT. It is translated as CASSQWAAGSYNSPLHF.

The chain recombines TRBV20-1 with TRBJ2-5; D gene uncertain. From germline, CDR1 is DFQATT and CDR2 SNEGSKA (reference sequence). Between the trimmed V and J ends, which lost 7 bases and 5 bases, there was a span of 17 bases. This CDR3 spans 13 amino acids. The CDR3: CSVAARDVETQYF. The CDR3, as DNA: TGCAGTGTCGCGGCTCGTGACGTGGAGACCCAGTACTTC.

The chain joins TRBV29-1 to TRBJ1-2, with D perhaps TRBD1 (5 bases). The V end lost 4 bases, the J end lost 2 bases, and 11 bases lay between the germline ends. The CDR3 is 13 residues long. Germline V lookup: CDR1 SQVTM, CDR2 ANQGSEA. The CDR3 sequence is CSVGVQENYGYTF. For the CDR3, the DNA is TGCAGCGTTGGGGTACAGGAAAACTATGGCTACACCTTC.